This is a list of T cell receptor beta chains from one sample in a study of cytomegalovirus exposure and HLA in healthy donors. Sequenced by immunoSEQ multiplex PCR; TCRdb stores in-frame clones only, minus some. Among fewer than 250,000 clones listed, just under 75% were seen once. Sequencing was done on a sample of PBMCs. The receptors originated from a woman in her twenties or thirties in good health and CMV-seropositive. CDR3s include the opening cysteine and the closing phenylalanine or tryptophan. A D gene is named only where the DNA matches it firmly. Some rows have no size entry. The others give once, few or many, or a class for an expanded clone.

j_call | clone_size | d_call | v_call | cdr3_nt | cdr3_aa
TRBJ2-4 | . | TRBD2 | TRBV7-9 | TGTGCCAGCAGCTTAGTACTAGCGGGATGGGACATTCAGTACTTC | CASSLVLAGWDIQYF
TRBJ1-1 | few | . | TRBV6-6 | TGTGCCAGCAGTTATATCCAGGGAATGGCTGAAGCTTTCTTT | CASSYIQGMAEAFF
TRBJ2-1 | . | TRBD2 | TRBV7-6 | TGTGCCAGCAGCTTAGGGGTCGGACTAGCGGGATCGATCTACAATGAGCAGTTCTTC | CASSLGVGLAGSIYNEQFF
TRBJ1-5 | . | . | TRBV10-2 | TGCGCCAGCAGTGCGGGGGTGAGTCAGCCCCAGCATTTT | CASSAGVSQPQHF
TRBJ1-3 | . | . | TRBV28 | TGTGCCAGCAGTTTGGGGGGGTATTTGACTGGAAACACCATATATTTT | CASSLGGYLTGNTIYF
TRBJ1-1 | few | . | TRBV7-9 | TGTGCCAGCAGCTTAAAGGGGCTCACTGAAGCTTTCTTT | CASSLKGLTEAFF
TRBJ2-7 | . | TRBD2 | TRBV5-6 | TGTGCCAGCAGACTTCTAGCGGTTCCCTACGAGCAGTACTTC | CASRLLAVPYEQYF
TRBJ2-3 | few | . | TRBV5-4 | TGTGCCAGCAGCCCTAGTTACGGAGATACGCAGTATTTT | CASSPSYGDTQYF
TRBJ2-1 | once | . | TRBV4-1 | TGCGCCAGCAGGTTGGAGTTCCACAATGAGCAGTTCTTC | CASRLEFHNEQFF
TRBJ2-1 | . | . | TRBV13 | TGTGCCAGCAGCTTATCAGGCCTCCGGGGTGGTGAGCAGTTCTTC | CASSLSGLRGGEQFF
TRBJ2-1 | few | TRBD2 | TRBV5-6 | TGTGCCAGCAGCTTTACGCGGGAGCATGAGCAGTTCTTC | CASSFTREHEQFF
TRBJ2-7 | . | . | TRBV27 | TGTGCCAGCAGTTTTAGCGGAACCTACGAGCAGTACTTC | CASSFSGTYEQYF
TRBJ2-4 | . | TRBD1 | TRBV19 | TGTGCCAGTAGCCAGGGACAGGGGGGTTTCGACATTCAGTACTTC | CASSQGQGGFDIQYF
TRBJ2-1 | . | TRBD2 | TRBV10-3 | TGTGCCATGGGGACTAGCGGGAGGGCCAATGAGCAGTTCTTC | CAMGTSGRANEQFF
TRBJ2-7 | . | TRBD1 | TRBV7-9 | TGTGCCAGCAGCCCGAGACAGGGGAGCGACGAGCAGTACTTC | CASSPRQGSDEQYF
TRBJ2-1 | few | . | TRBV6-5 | TGTGCCAGCAGTAGGGGGTACAATGAGCAGTTCTTC | CASSRGYNEQFF
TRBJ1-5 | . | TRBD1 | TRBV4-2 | TGTGCCAGCAGCCAAAGGGACAGGGATAGCAATCAGCCCCAGCATTTT | CASSQRDRDSNQPQHF
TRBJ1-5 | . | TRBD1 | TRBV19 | TGTGCCAGTAGTACAGGGGGCGTTCAGCCCCAGCATTTT | CASSTGGVQPQHF
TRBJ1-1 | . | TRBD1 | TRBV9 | TGTGCCAGCAGCGTTGGGACAGGGGGGAACACTGAAGCTTTCTTT | CASSVGTGGNTEAFF
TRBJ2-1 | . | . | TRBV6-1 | TGTGCCAGCGCAACCCGCCACGGTGAGCAGTTCTTC | CASATRHGEQFF
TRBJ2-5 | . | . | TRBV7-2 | TGTGCCAGCAGCTTATGGCCGGGAGAGACCCAGTACTTC | CASSLWPGETQYF
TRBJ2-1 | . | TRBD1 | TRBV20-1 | TGCGGGACAGATTCCTACAATGAGCAGTTCTTC | CGTDSYNEQFF
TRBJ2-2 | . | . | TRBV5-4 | TGTGCCACCTCCCCCACAGACACCGGGGAGCTGTTTTTT | CATSPTDTGELFF
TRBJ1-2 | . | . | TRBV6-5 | TGTGCCAGCCGGGCGCCCGCGGGTGGCTACACCTTC | CASRAPAGGYTF
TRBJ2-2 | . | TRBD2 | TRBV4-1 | TGCGCCAGCAGCCAAGAGGCTAGCGGGAGGGTGGGTAAGGGCACCGGGGAGCTGTTTTTT | CASSQEASGRVGKGTGELFF
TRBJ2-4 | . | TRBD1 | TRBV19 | TGTGCCAGTAGTGTCACAGGGGTAGCCAAAAACATTCAGTACTTC | CASSVTGVAKNIQYF
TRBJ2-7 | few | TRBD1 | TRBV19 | TGTGCCAGTAGTATCCCCGGACAGGCCGGCTACGAGCAGTACTTC | CASSIPGQAGYEQYF
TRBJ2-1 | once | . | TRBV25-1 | TGTGCCAGCAGTGAATCCAGGGAATCCGATGAGCAGTTCTTC | CASSESRESDEQFF
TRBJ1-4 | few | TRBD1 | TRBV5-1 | TGCGCCAGCAGCCAAACCCCCGGGACAGGCAATGAAAAACTGTTTTTT | CASSQTPGTGNEKLFF
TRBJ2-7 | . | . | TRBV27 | TGTGCCAGCAGTTTCTTAGATTCCGAGAAAGACGAGCAGTACTTC | CASSFLDSEKDEQYF
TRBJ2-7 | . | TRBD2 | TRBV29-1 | TGCAGCGTTGAAGGACTAGCACCGGGCGAGCAGTACTTC | CSVEGLAPGEQYF
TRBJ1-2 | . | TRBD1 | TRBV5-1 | TGCGCCAGCAGCTTGTTGACAGGGCAGCGGGGCTACACCTTC | CASSLLTGQRGYTF
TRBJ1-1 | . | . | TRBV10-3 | TGTGCCATCAGCCTGATACCAGGGGCAGGGACGAACACTGAAGCTTTCTTT | CAISLIPGAGTNTEAFF
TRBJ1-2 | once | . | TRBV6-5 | TGTGCCAGCAGTTACTCGTCAGGGCATGGCTACACCTTC | CASSYSSGHGYTF
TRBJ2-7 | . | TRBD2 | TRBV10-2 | TGCGCCAGCAAATTGACTAGCGGAGGGGGGGTCAACGAGCAGTACTTC | CASKLTSGGGVNEQYF
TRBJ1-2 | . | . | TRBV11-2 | TGTGCCAGCAGCTTAGTGCTGGGGGCCAACTATGGCTACACCTTC | CASSLVLGANYGYTF
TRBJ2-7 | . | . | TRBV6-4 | TGTGCCAGCAGTGAGCGACAGAACTACGCTGCCTACGAGCAGTACTTC | CASSERQNYAAYEQYF
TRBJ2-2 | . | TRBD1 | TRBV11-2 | TGTGCCAGCAGCTTGGGCAGGGGGTTTTCCGGGGAGCTGTTTTTT | CASSLGRGFSGELFF
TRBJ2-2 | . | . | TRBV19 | TGTGCCAGTAAATCCTCCAGCGCGGAGAACACCGGGGAGCTGTTTTTT | CASKSSSAENTGELFF
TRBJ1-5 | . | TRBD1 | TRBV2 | TGTGCCAGCTCTTCTTGGGGACAGGGTAAACAGCCCCAGCATTTT | CASSSWGQGKQPQHF
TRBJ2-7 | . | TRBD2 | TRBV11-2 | TGTGCCAGCAGCACCGGGACTAGCAGCTACGAGCAGTACTTC | CASSTGTSSYEQYF